These T cell receptor beta chains were read from a single sample in a study of CD8 T cells in ankylosing spondylitis. MiXCR, applied by TCRdb to the 5' RACE reads, yields one record per CDR3 protein. The sample holds about 510,000 distinct CDR3 sequences, about 5.4% seen once. The material sequenced was blood, either unsorted or a sorted T cell fraction (not recorded which). These receptors all stem from a male donor with ankylosing spondylitis. CDR3s include the opening cysteine and the closing phenylalanine or tryptophan. D genes are given only for firm matches.

D | V | CDR3
NA | TRBV9 | CASSGDATNEKLFF
TRBD2 | TRBV5-1 | CASRRTSVNTGELFF
NA | TRBV20-1 | CSASATAYNEQFF
TRBD2 | TRBV4-2 | CASSRGLAGHIEQFF
NA | TRBV20-1 | CSARDPAGTAYNEQFF
NA | TRBV3-1 | CASQGRGGYTF
NA | TRBV20-1 | CSATERGHGQYF
NA | TRBV7-2 | CASSVSSQAETQYF
NA | TRBV29-1 | CSVEGIDGRGYGYTF
NA | TRBV5-5 | CASSPGLLCGEAFF
TRBD1 | TRBV5-1 | CASSTGTVGLETQYF
TRBD2 | TRBV29-1 | CSVGLAGVPGELFF
TRBD1 | TRBV28 | CASSETGGVDGYTF
NA | TRBV5-1 | CASSLNKARGDLFF
NA | TRBV7-2 | CASSLGLGGIDEQYF
NA | TRBV20-1 | CSARDPGATPGRGYTF
TRBD1 | TRBV7-2 | CASSLGQGVGGYTF
TRBD2 | TRBV29-1 | CSGAGADETQYF
NA | TRBV4-1 | CASSQPLGGRTEAFF